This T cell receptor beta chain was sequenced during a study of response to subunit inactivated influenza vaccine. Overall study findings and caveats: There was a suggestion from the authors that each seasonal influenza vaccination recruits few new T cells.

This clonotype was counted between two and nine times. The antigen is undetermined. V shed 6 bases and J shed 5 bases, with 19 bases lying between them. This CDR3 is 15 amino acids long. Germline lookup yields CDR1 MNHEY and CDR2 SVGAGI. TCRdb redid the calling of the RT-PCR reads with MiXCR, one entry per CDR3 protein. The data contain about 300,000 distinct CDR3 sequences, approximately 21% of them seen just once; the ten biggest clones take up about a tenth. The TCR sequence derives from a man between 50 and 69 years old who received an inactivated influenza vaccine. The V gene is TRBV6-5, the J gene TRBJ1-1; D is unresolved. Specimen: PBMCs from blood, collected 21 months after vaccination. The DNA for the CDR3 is TGTGCCAGCAGCTTAAACCATGGACCCGGTACTGAAGCTTTCTTT. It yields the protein CASSLNHGPGTEAFF.